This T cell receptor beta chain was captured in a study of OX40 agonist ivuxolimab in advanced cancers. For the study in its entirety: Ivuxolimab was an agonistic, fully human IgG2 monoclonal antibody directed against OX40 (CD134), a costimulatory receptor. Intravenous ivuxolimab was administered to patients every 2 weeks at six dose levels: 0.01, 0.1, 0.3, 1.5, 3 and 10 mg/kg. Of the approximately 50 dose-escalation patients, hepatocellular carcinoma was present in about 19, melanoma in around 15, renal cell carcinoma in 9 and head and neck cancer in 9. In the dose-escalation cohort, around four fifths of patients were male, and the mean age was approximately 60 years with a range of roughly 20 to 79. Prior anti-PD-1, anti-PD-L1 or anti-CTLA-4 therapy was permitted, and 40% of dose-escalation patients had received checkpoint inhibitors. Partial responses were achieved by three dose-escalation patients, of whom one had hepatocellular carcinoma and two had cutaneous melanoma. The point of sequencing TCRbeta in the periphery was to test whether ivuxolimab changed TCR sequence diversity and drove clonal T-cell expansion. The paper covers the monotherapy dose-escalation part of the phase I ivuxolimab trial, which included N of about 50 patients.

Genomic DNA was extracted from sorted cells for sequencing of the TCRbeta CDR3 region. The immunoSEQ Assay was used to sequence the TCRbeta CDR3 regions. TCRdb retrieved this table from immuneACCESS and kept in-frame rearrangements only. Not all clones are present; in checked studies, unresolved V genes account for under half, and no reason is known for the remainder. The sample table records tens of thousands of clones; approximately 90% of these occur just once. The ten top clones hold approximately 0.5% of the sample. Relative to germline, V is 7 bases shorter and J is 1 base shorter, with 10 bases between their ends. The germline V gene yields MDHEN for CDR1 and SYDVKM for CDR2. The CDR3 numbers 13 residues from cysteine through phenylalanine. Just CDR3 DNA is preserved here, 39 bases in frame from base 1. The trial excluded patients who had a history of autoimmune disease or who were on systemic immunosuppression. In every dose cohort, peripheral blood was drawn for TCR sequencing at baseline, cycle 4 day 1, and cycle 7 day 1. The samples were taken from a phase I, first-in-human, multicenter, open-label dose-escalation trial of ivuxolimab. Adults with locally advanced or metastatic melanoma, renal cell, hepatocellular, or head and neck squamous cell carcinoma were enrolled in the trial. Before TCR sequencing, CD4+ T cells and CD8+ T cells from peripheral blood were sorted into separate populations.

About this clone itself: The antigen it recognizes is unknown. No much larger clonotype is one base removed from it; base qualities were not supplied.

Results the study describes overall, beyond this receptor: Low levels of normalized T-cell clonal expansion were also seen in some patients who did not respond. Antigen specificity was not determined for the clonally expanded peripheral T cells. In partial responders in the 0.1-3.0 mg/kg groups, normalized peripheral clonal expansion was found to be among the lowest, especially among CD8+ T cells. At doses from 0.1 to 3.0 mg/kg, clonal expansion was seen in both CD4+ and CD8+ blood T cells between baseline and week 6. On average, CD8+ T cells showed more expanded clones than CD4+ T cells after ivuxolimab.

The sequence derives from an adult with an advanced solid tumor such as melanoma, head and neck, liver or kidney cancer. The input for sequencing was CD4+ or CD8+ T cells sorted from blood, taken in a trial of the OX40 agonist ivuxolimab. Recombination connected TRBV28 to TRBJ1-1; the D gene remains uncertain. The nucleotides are TGTGCCAGCACCCCAGAAGGGAACACTGAAGCTTTCTTT. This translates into CASTPEGNTEAFF.